One and the same sample provided the 20 T cell receptor beta chains below, sequenced in a study of blood T cell repertoires in COVID-19. Generated by immunoSEQ multiplex PCR, the TCRdb table keeps only in-frame clones and is missing some. The repertoire holds tens of thousands of clones, about 68% seen once, with roughly 35% in the top ten. Sequencing was done on a sample of peripheral blood. These receptors all come from a woman in her seventies with acute or convalescent COVID-19.

The chain combines TRBV9 with TRBJ1-1, with 8 bases fitting TRBD1. CDR1 is SGDLS and CDR2 is YYNGEE in the germline V gene. V was pared by 3 bases and J by 6 bases, with 4 bases of the junction left unmatched. CDR3 length: 13 amino acids. This CDR3 reads CASSGLQGAEAFF. In DNA form, the CDR3 reads TGTGCCAGCAGCGGGTTACAGGGGGCTGAAGCTTTCTTT.

This clone has a single count. The CDR3 DNA reads as TGCGCCAGCAGCTTGTCTGGACAGGGGATCGGAAACACCATATATTTT. It codes for CASSLSGQGIGNTIYF. This sequence joins TRBV5-1 and TRBJ1-3, with 9 bases matching TRBD1. J was trimmed by 4 bases and V by 1 base; bases with no gene match: 6. Germline values: CDR1 SGHRS, CDR2 YFSETQ. The CDR3 length is 16 residues.

The chain combines TRBV27 with TRBJ2-7; TRBD2 matches 7 bases. This CDR3 region has 16 residues. Per germline, CDR1 MNHEY and CDR2 SMNVEV (reference sequence). J gave up 3 bases and V 0 bases, and 8 bases lay outside the gene matches. CDR3 DNA: TGTGCCAGCAGTTTATCTATGGGGGGGACCCTCTACGAGCAGTACTTC. Protein: CASSLSMGGTLYEQYF.

The genes are TRBV19 and TRBJ1-1; TRBD1 is a possible D gene (5 bases). Germline assignment: CDR1 LNHDA and CDR2 SQIVND (reference sequence). V was shortened by 5 bases and J by 7 bases, with 20 bases between the two germline ends. This CDR3 is 15 amino acids long. DNA of the CDR3: TGTGCCAGTAGTCCCTCGGGACGGGGGATTGTTGAAGCTTTCTTT. It yields the protein CASSPSGRGIVEAFF.

The V call is TRBV7-2, the J call TRBJ2-3; TRBD2 matches 11 bases. Germline assignment: CDR1 SGHTA and CDR2 FQGNSA. J lost 5 bases, V lost 2 bases, and 9 bases had no gene match. CDR3 length: 17 residues. The CDR3 bases are TGTGCCAGCAGCTTATTAGCGGGGGGGCCTCCCCTAGATACGCAGTATTTT. It encodes CASSLLAGGPPLDTQYF.

This sequence joins TRBV7-2 and TRBJ2-1; D perhaps matches TRBD2 (5 bases). The CDR3 length is 15 residues. The germline V gene has CDR1 SGHTA and CDR2 FQGNSA. Between the trimmed V and J ends, which lost 1 base and 7 bases, there was a span of 14 bases. The CDR3 nucleotides are TGTGCCAGCAGCTTAGTGGTGGGAGTAGGGAATGAGCAGTTCTTC. Protein product: CASSLVVGVGNEQFF.

The gene calls are TRBV5-6 and TRBJ2-7, with 8 positions matching TRBD1. V shed 4 bases and J 5 bases; nucleotides not matched to a gene: 8. Per germline, CDR1 SGHDT and CDR2 YYEEEE. The CDR3 length is 14 residues. The CDR3 sequence is CASSHGQGRNEQYF. The CDR3 nucleotides read TGTGCCAGCAGCCATGGACAGGGAAGGAACGAGCAGTACTTC.

The V and J genes are TRBV2 and TRBJ2-7; D not resolved. Germline lookup yields CDR1 SNHLY and CDR2 FYNNEI. The CDR3 runs 11 residues. With 6 bases removed from V and 12 bases from J, the gap between germline ends came to 15 bases. CDR3 nucleotides: TGTGCCAGCAGCTCCGGGTCGAGTCGGTACTTC. Residues: CASSSGSSRYF.

This clone occurred once. This chain joins TRBV19 and TRBJ1-5; D is unresolved. Germline V CDR1 and CDR2: LNHDA, SQIVND (reference sequence). The ends were cut back, 1 base at V and 2 bases at J, with 12 bases in the middle. This CDR3 region has 16 residues. The DNA of the CDR3 is TGTGCCAGTAGTATAGGTCACAATTTTGGCAATCAGCCCCAGCATTTT. Its translation is CASSIGHNFGNQPQHF.

This chain links TRBV15 with TRBJ1-1; TRBD1 is a possible D gene (6 bases). Trimming shortened V by 0 bases and J by 8 bases, and 10 bases separated the two germline ends. CDR1 LNHNV and CDR2 YYDKDF come from the germline V gene (reference sequence). CDR3 length: 13 amino acids. The CDR3 region is CATSRDGGGEAFF. The CDR3 bases are TGTGCCACCAGCAGAGATGGGGGGGGCGAAGCTTTCTTT.

This clone was seen just once. The chain recombines TRBV5-1 with TRBJ1-1; the match to TRBD1 covers 7 bases. CDR1 is SGHRS and CDR2 is YFSETQ in the germline V gene. This CDR3 is 15 amino acids long. V gave up 0 bases and J gave up 6 bases; unmatched junction bases: 8. The CDR3 DNA is TGCGCCAGCAGCTTGGTAGGGGCTGACAGGGCTGAAGCTTTCTTT. Translated, it gives CASSLVGADRAEAFF. The whole variable domain, remainder taken from reference TRBV5-1 and TRBJ1-1, is KAGVTQTPRYLIKTRGQQVTLSCSPISGHRSVSWYQQTPGQGLQFLFEYFSETQRNKGNFPGRFSGRQFSNSRSEMNVSTLELGDSALYLCASSLVGADRAEAFFGQGTRLTVV.

J is TRBJ2-5 and V is TRBV5-4; 8 bases map to TRBD1. The germline V gene encodes CDR1 SGHNT and CDR2 YYREEE (reference sequence). This CDR3 has 15 residues. V shed 0 bases, J shed 5 bases, and the junction held 6 bases outside the gene matches. The CDR3 DNA reads as TGTGCCAGCAGCTTGGACCCAGGGGGCAGTGAGACCCAGTACTTC. Its protein is CASSLDPGGSETQYF.

DNA for the CDR3: TGCGCCAGCAGTGTCTGGGTAGCGGGGGGCACAGATACGCAGTATTTT. It translates to CASSVWVAGGTDTQYF. The chain joins TRBV10-2 to TRBJ2-3; 9 bases map to TRBD2. The CDR3 sequence is 16 residues long. Germline CDR1 WSHSY, CDR2 SAAADI. Unmatched junction bases numbered 6, after V lost 4 bases and J lost 1 base.

The V gene is TRBV27, the J gene TRBJ2-1; TRBD1 might be the D (6 bases). CDR1 and CDR2 from the germline V gene are MNHEY and SMNVEV (reference sequence). V lost 6 bases, J lost 4 bases, and 16 bases lay in between. CDR3 length: 15 residues. DNA for the CDR3: TGTGCCAGCAGACTCCGGACAGATTTTTACAATGAGCAGTTCTTC. Translated: CASRLRTDFYNEQFF.

This chain joins TRBV18 and TRBJ1-6, with D maybe TRBD1 (5 bases). The CDR3 has 14 residues. Germline CDR1 and CDR2: KGHSH and LQKENI. Trimming removed 0 bases from V and 9 bases from J, with 9 bases in between. The CDR3 loop reads CASSPPGRGSPLHF. In DNA, the CDR3 is TGTGCCAGCTCACCACCGGGGCGAGGTTCACCCCTCCACTTT.

CDR3 in DNA: TGTGCCAGCAGCTCGGCCGGGACTAGCGGGAGAGATGAGCAGTTCTTC. Translation gives CASSSAGTSGRDEQFF. The rearrangement uses TRBV5-4 and TRBJ2-1; TRBD2 matches 14 bases. V gave up 3 bases and J gave up 8 bases; unmatched junction bases: 7. CDR1 and CDR2 (germline): SGHNT, YYREEE (reference sequence). The CDR3 contains 16 residues.

The chain uses TRBV30 and TRBJ1-5; 8 nucleotides line up with TRBD1. This CDR3 spans 15 amino acids. The ends lost 2 bases at V and 3 bases at J; junction bases unmatched: 6. Per germline, CDR1 GTSNPN and CDR2 SVGIG (reference sequence). CDR3 bases: TGTGCCTGGAGTATACAGGGGGTCGCCAATCAGCCCCAGCATTTT. Translation gives CAWSIQGVANQPQHF. Full variable domain (rest looked up from reference TRBV30 and TRBJ1-5): SQTIHQWPATLVQPVGSPLSLECTVEGTSNPNLYWYRQAAGRGLQLLFYSVGIGQISSEVPQNLSASRPQDRQFILSSKKLLLSDSGFYLCAWSIQGVANQPQHFGDGTRLSIL.

This clone occurred a few times. The chain joins TRBV7-2 to TRBJ1-2; TRBD1 matches 9 bases. The germline CDR1 and CDR2 sequences are SGHTA and FQGNSA. This CDR3 comprises 15 residues. With 1 base clipped from V and 2 bases from J, the junction kept 2 bases outside the gene matches. CDR3 loop: CASSLEQGANYGYTF. The CDR3 nucleotides read TGTGCCAGCAGCTTAGAACAGGGGGCAAACTATGGCTACACCTTC. Complete variable domain (other parts from reference TRBV7-2 and TRBJ1-2): GAGVSQSPSNKVTEKGKDVELRCDPISGHTALYWYRQSLGQGLEFLIYFQGNSAPDKSGLPSDRFSAERTGGSVSTLTIQRTQQEDSAVYLCASSLEQGANYGYTFGSGTRLTVV.

With regard to this clone: One end of the junction fails to match germline, which may point to a read error. The chain combines TRBV5-1 with TRBJ2-3; D is possibly TRBD1 (6 bases). Germline V CDR1 and CDR2: SGHRS, YFSETQ. This CDR3 spans 14 amino acids. Written as DNA, the CDR3 is TGCGCCAGCAGCCCGAGAGGACGGACAGCTACGCAGTATTTT. As protein: CASSPRGRTATQYF.

The V gene is TRBV4-3, the J gene TRBJ2-2, with 10 bases that match TRBD1. Germline values: CDR1 LGHNA, CDR2 YSLEER. The V gene end was trimmed by 4 bases and the J gene end by 5 bases; junction bases not matched to a gene: 22. This CDR3 has 21 residues. The CDR3 spells CASSRDLPKPGQGPSTGELFF. As DNA, the CDR3 is TGCGCCAGCAGCCGAGATTTACCTAAACCGGGACAGGGGCCTTCAACCGGGGAGCTGTTTTTT.